These T cell receptor beta chains were read from a single sample in a study of blood T cell repertoires in COVID-19. Method: immunoSEQ multiplex PCR; TCRdb's copy keeps in-frame clones and lacks some. Seen here are fewer than 250,000 clones, 85% to 90% observed once, and the top ten hold about 2.5%. The specimen sequenced was peripheral blood. The receptors derive from a woman in her sixties or seventies with acute or convalescent COVID-19. Each CDR3 is given with its conserved first and last residue. The D gene is left open where the match is weak. Part of the rows lack a size; the others show once, few, many or a class for expanded clones.

>TRBD1|TRBJ1-1|.|13|TRBV27
CASSLQGASEAFF
TGTGCCAGCAGTTTACAGGGGGCATCTGAAGCTTTCTTT
>.|TRBJ1-5|.|17|TRBV28
CASSLGGGPLDHQPQHF
TGTGCCAGCAGTTTAGGGGGCGGCCCTCTCGACCATCAGCCCCAGCATTTT
>TRBD1|TRBJ1-2|once|15|TRBV19
CASSMGGQGALGYTF
TGTGCCAGTAGTATGGGGGGACAGGGGGCGCTTGGCTACACCTTC
>.|TRBJ1-5|once|15|TRBV15
CATSRDRGFVQPQHF
TGTGCCACCAGCAGAGATCGAGGGTTTGTTCAGCCCCAGCATTTT
>.|TRBJ2-6|.|16|TRBV6-5
CASSYLLPSGANVLTF
TGTGCCAGCAGTTACCTCCTCCCTTCTGGGGCCAACGTCCTGACTTTC
>.|TRBJ1-1|few|13|TRBV12-3/TRBV12-4
CASKAGFNTEAFF
TGTGCCAGCAAAGCAGGGTTCAACACTGAAGCTTTCTTT
>TRBD1|TRBJ1-3|.|15|TRBV5-4
CASGRQGTSGNTIYF
TGTGCCAGCGGCCGACAGGGGACCTCTGGAAACACCATATATTTT
>.|TRBJ2-3|.|15|TRBV11-2
CASSPPWRTTDTQYF
TGTGCCAGCAGCCCCCCATGGAGGACCACAGATACGCAGTATTTT
>TRBD1|TRBJ1-2|few|16|TRBV6-6
CASSYVPIQGADGYTF
TGTGCCAGCAGTTACGTCCCTATACAGGGGGCGGATGGCTACACCTTC
>TRBD1|TRBJ1-6|.|21|TRBV5-1
CASRHGGQGESRGSYNSPLHF
TGCGCCAGCAGGCATGGTGGACAGGGAGAGAGTAGGGGCTCCTATAATTCACCCCTCCACTTT
>TRBD1|TRBJ2-7|.|14|TRBV10-3
CAISQIQGANEQYF
TGTGCCATCAGTCAAATTCAGGGGGCTAACGAGCAGTACTTC
>.|TRBJ1-1|.|16|TRBV24-1
CATSDSGQQVMVEAFF
TGTGCCACCAGTGATTCCGGACAGCAGGTGATGGTTGAAGCTTTCTTT
>.|TRBJ2-7|.|14|TRBV28
CASSSLAESYEQYF
TGTGCCAGCAGTTCTTTAGCGGAATCCTACGAGCAGTACTTC
>.|TRBJ1-2|.|13|TRBV5-8
CASSFDRTYGYTF
TGTGCCAGCAGCTTTGACAGGACCTATGGCTACACCTTC
>TRBD1|TRBJ2-5|.|15|TRBV6-5
CASSYAGTGVVREYF
TGTGCCAGCAGTTACGCCGGGACAGGGGTCGTACGGGAGTACTTC
>TRBD2|TRBJ2-7|.|16|TRBV11-3
CASSLDPVRAGDEQYF
TGTGCCAGCAGCCTAGACCCGGTTCGGGCGGGAGATGAGCAGTACTTC
>.|TRBJ2-5|.|13|TRBV7-3
CASGVQGGETQYF
TGTGCCAGCGGCGTCCAGGGTGGAGAGACCCAGTACTTC
>.|TRBJ2-7|once|16|TRBV4-3
CASSQELTYQSYEQYF
TGCGCCAGCAGCCAAGAGTTGACATACCAATCCTACGAGCAGTACTTC
>TRBD2|TRBJ2-3|.|16|TRBV5-1
CASSLGASGETDTQYF
TGCGCCAGCAGCTTGGGAGCTAGCGGAGAAACAGATACGCAGTATTTT
>.|TRBJ2-5|few|14|TRBV5-1
CASSLVELQETQYF
TGCGCCAGCAGCTTGGTGGAGCTCCAAGAGACCCAGTACTTC
>.|TRBJ1-6|.|13|TRBV3-1/TRBV3-2
CASSRGRDSPLHF
TGTGCCAGCAGCCGCGGGAGGGACTCACCCCTCCACTTT
>.|TRBJ1-2|.|15|TRBV14
CASSQEGGANYGYTF
TGTGCCAGCAGCCAAGAAGGGGGAGCTAACTATGGCTACACCTTC
>TRBD2|TRBJ2-5|.|16|TRBV5-5
CASSQLAGGRSETQYF
TGTGCCAGCAGCCAACTAGCGGGAGGCCGCTCAGAGACCCAGTACTTC
>.|TRBJ2-7|.|14|TRBV15
CATSRDLAGSEQYF
TGTGCCACCAGCAGAGATCTAGCCGGCTCCGAGCAGTACTTC
>.|TRBJ2-3|.|13|TRBV4-3
CASSPSRADTQYF
TGCGCCAGCAGCCCATCCCGGGCAGATACGCAGTATTTT
>.|TRBJ1-2|.|15|TRBV5-6
CASSSPGGANYGYTF
TGTGCCAGCAGCTCACCCGGGGGGGCTAACTATGGCTACACCTTC
>.|TRBJ1-4|.|16|TRBV14
CASSQAPGFYNEKLFF
TGTGCCAGCAGCCAAGCCCCCGGGTTTTATAATGAAAAACTGTTTTTT
>TRBD1|TRBJ2-7|.|14|TRBV2
CASRTGQGSYEQYF
TGTGCCAGCAGGACGGGACAGGGCTCCTACGAGCAGTACTTC
>TRBD1|TRBJ2-5|.|20|TRBV7-2
CASSLAGTGTGGILQETQYF
TGTGCCAGCAGCTTAGCGGGGACGGGGACAGGGGGAATTCTCCAAGAGACCCAGTACTTC
>TRBD1|TRBJ1-2|.|17|TRBV2
CASSEPAWDRVDYGYTF
TGTGCCAGCAGTGAGCCCGCGTGGGACAGGGTCGACTATGGCTACACCTTC
>TRBD1|TRBJ2-2|.|13|TRBV30
CAWSETGAGELFF
TGTGCCTGGAGTGAGACAGGGGCCGGGGAGCTGTTTTTT
>.|TRBJ1-5|.|16|TRBV2
CASGGERAVVNQPQHF
TGTGCCAGCGGGGGGGAAAGGGCAGTGGTCAATCAGCCCCAGCATTTT
>.|TRBJ1-1|.|15|TRBV6-5
CASSYSLGAGTEAFF
TGTGCCAGCAGTTACTCGCTGGGGGCCGGAACTGAAGCTTTCTTT
>.|TRBJ2-4|.|16|TRBV19
CASSILGGQAKNIQYF
TGTGCCAGTAGTATTTTGGGAGGCCAAGCCAAAAACATTCAGTACTTC
>.|TRBJ1-6|.|14|TRBV19
CASSVTGGNSPLHF
TGTGCCAGTAGTGTGACGGGGGGTAATTCACCCCTCCACTTT
>TRBD1|TRBJ1-3|once|14|TRBV19
CASRETGPGNTIYF
TGTGCCAGTAGGGAGACAGGGCCTGGAAACACCATATATTTT
>.|TRBJ2-4|.|14|TRBV3-1/TRBV3-2
CASSQEPGAHIQYF
TGTGCCAGCAGCCAAGAGCCGGGTGCCCACATTCAGTACTTC
>TRBD1|TRBJ2-1|.|14|TRBV5-1
CASSPGQGLNEQFF
TGCGCCAGCAGCCCGGGACAGGGACTGAATGAGCAGTTCTTC
>.|TRBJ2-7|.|13|TRBV6-5
CASSYAQGYEQYF
TGTGCCAGCAGTTACGCTCAGGGGTACGAGCAGTACTTC
>TRBD2|TRBJ2-3|.|15|TRBV5-1
CASSLQRGGGDTQYF
TGCGCCAGCAGCTTGCAGCGGGGGGGTGGAGATACGCAGTATTTT
>TRBD1|TRBJ1-1|.|15|TRBV5-6
CASSPWDRSNTEAFF
TGTGCCAGCAGCCCTTGGGACAGGTCCAACACTGAAGCTTTCTTT
>TRBD2|TRBJ2-1|.|14|TRBV27
CASSLYLAGASEFF
TGTGCCAGCAGTTTATACCTAGCGGGGGCGAGTGAGTTCTTC
>.|TRBJ2-3|once|18|TRBV28
CASSSLPLWDSRTDTQYF
TGTGCCAGCAGTTCCCTACCATTATGGGACTCAAGGACAGATACGCAGTATTTT
>.|TRBJ2-7|.|15|TRBV5-4
CASSSPLSSDYEQYF
TGTGCCAGCAGCTCCCCTCTTTCTAGCGATTACGAGCAGTACTTC